This T cell receptor beta chain came from a study of blood T cells in healthy people across ages. Study conclusions and caveats: With donor CMV status unknown, expanded clonotype changes were possibly confounded. More naive CD4+ cells and higher diversity marked long-lived donors relative to aged donors.

CDR1 SNHLY and CDR2 FYNNEI come from the germline V gene. Trimming took 2 bases from V and 8 from J, leaving 6 bases between them. The CDR3 runs 11 residues. Regarding this clonotype: Its antigen is as yet unknown.

Primers used in a second PCR of roughly 6 to 11 cycles were a sample-barcoded 5' primer and a J-beta primer mix. TCRdb reanalysed the 5' RACE reads using MiXCR and keeps one entry per CDR3 protein. Of fewer than 2 million distinct CDR3 sequences listed, about 39% were seen once; the top ten hold under 25%. V and J are TRBV2 and TRBJ1-1; D remains ambiguous. Sequencing used blood. The TCR was taken from a human donor in good health. CDR3 in amino acids: CASSEYSEAFF. The CDR3 region has the DNA TGTGCCAGCAGTGAATACAGCGAAGCTTTCTTT.